The TCR beta chain under discussion was sequenced for a study of cytomegalovirus exposure and HLA in healthy donors. General observations from the study: In a later analysis, compared with equally common non-associated chains, HLA-associated beta chains were more expanded. Reportedly, fewer N-insertions than the approximately 690-donor mean appeared in an Asian-associated ancestry cluster in a later analysis.

Points on this clone: Its antigen is undetermined.

The CDR3 spans 16 residues. V shed 4 bases and J shed 3 bases, with 17 bases lying between them. Per germline, CDR1 LNHDA and CDR2 SQIVND (reference sequence). 60 Vbeta and 13 Jbeta primers were used in PCR. Using immunoSEQ multiplex PCR, the repertoire was profiled, and TCRdb retains in-frame clones only, with some absent. The table includes about 190,000 clones, around four fifths detected once. The chain combines TRBV19 with TRBJ2-3; no clear D. What was sequenced was PBMCs. The sequence came from a man aged 35-49 years in good health and CMV-seropositive. The CDR3 region is CASSNSMLAQTDTQYF. The CDR3 DNA reads as TGTGCCAGTAGTAATTCGATGCTGGCCCAAACAGATACGCAGTATTTT.